This TCR beta chain is drawn from a study of PD-1 blockade in classical Hodgkin lymphoma. Regarding the study as a whole: Reports indicated that newly diagnosed patients had lower baseline TCR diversity than healthy donors did. Patients with a complete response exhibited baseline diversity comparable to newly diagnosed patients. Repertoire difference causes, possibly disease activity or prior therapy, remain undefined.

Comment on this clone: The antigen is unknown.

Every patient experienced relapse after autologous stem cell transplantation, and brentuximab vedotin exposure varied. The patients, who had relapsed/refractory classical Hodgkin lymphoma, achieved best responses of complete response, partial response or progressive disease. The V gene's germline CDR1 is SGHNT and CDR2 YYREEE (reference sequence). This CDR3 is built from 13 residues. Only in-frame clones appear in the TCRdb table, and some are missing; sequencing was by immunoSEQ multiplex PCR. The sample comprises about 97,000 clones, over 80% of which are singletons, and over 9% rests with the top ten.

Sequencing was performed on peripheral blood mononuclear cells (PBMCs), taken at baseline. The sequence was collected from a human donor with classical Hodgkin lymphoma. The rearrangement links TRBV5-4 to TRBJ2-1, with 12 bases lining up with TRBD2. The CDR3 loop reads CAHRASGRDEQFF. The CDR3 nucleotides are TGTGCTCACCGGGCTAGCGGGAGGGATGAGCAGTTCTTC.